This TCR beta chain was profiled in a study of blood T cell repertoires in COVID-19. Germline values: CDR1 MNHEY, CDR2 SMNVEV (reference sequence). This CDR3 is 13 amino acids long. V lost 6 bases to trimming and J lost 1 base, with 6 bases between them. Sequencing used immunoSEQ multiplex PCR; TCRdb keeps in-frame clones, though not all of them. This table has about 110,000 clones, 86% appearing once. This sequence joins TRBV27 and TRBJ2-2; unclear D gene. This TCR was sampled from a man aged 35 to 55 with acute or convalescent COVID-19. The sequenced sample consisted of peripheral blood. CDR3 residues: CASRERNTGELFF. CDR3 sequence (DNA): TGTGCCAGCAGGGAGAGGAACACCGGGGAGCTGTTTTTT.